A selection of T cell receptor beta chains follows, all from one sample in a study of blood T cell repertoires in COVID-19. Method: immunoSEQ multiplex PCR; TCRdb's copy keeps in-frame clones and lacks some. Of over 45,000 clones in the sample, more than 70% were seen once. The specimen was peripheral blood. The receptors originated from a woman older than 75 with acute or convalescent COVID-19. CDR3s include the opening cysteine and the closing phenylalanine or tryptophan. The D gene is left open where the match is weak. The size field is filled for only some rows; it gives once, few, many or a size class.

CDR3 length: 15
D gene: NA
V gene: TRBV18
J gene: TRBJ1-5
clone size: NA
CDR3 protein: CASSPDQGVVQPQHF
CDR3 DNA: TGTGCCAGCTCGCCAGACCAGGGTGTGGTTCAGCCCCAGCATTTT

CDR3 length: 19
D gene: TRBD1
V gene: TRBV7-2
J gene: TRBJ1-3
clone size: NA
CDR3 protein: CASSLGAGQGLSSGNTIYF
CDR3 DNA: TGTGCCAGCAGCTTAGGGGCGGGACAGGGATTGAGCTCTGGAAACACCATATATTTT

CDR3 length: 16
D gene: TRBD1
V gene: TRBV5-1
J gene: TRBJ1-3
clone size: NA
CDR3 protein: CASSLAWQGASNTIYF
CDR3 DNA: TGCGCCAGCAGCTTGGCCTGGCAGGGGGCCTCAAACACCATATATTTT

CDR3 length: 14
D gene: TRBD1
V gene: TRBV19
J gene: TRBJ1-1
clone size: NA
CDR3 protein: CASTQGDRDTEAFF
CDR3 DNA: TGTGCCAGTACCCAGGGCGACAGGGATACTGAAGCTTTCTTT

CDR3 length: 15
D gene: NA
V gene: TRBV28
J gene: TRBJ2-3
clone size: NA
CDR3 protein: CASSAPHRVPDTQYF
CDR3 DNA: TGTGCCAGCAGTGCCCCGCACAGGGTACCAGATACGCAGTATTTT

CDR3 length: 14
D gene: NA
V gene: TRBV6-2/TRBV6-3
J gene: TRBJ1-5
clone size: NA
CDR3 protein: CASSYSKTDQPQHF
CDR3 DNA: TGTGCCAGCAGTTACTCGAAAACTGATCAGCCCCAGCATTTT

CDR3 length: 15
D gene: NA
V gene: TRBV6-5
J gene: TRBJ1-1
clone size: NA
CDR3 protein: CASSYSSHQGLEAFF
CDR3 DNA: TGTGCCAGCAGTTACTCGAGCCACCAGGGGCTTGAAGCTTTCTTT

CDR3 length: 17
D gene: TRBD2
V gene: TRBV5-1
J gene: TRBJ2-5
clone size: NA
CDR3 protein: CASSLESGGGARETQYF
CDR3 DNA: TGCGCCAGCAGCTTGGAGTCGGGCGGGGGGGCCAGAGAGACCCAGTACTTC

CDR3 length: 14
D gene: NA
V gene: TRBV19
J gene: TRBJ1-2
clone size: NA
CDR3 protein: CASSIRGQNYGYTF
CDR3 DNA: TGTGCCAGTAGTATCCGCGGACAGAACTATGGCTACACCTTC

CDR3 length: 12
D gene: NA
V gene: TRBV19
J gene: TRBJ1-2
clone size: NA
CDR3 protein: CASTGNSYGYTF
CDR3 DNA: TGTGCCAGTACGGGGAACTCCTATGGCTACACCTTC

CDR3 length: 14
D gene: TRBD1
V gene: TRBV7-8
J gene: TRBJ1-2
clone size: few
CDR3 protein: CASSPEQGRYGYTF
CDR3 DNA: TGTGCCAGCAGCCCGGAACAGGGGCGGTATGGCTACACCTTC

CDR3 length: 12
D gene: NA
V gene: TRBV5-4
J gene: TRBJ2-5
clone size: NA
CDR3 protein: CASSSHQETQYF
CDR3 DNA: TGTGCCAGCAGCAGCCACCAAGAGACCCAGTACTTC

CDR3 length: 14
D gene: NA
V gene: TRBV5-1
J gene: TRBJ2-2
clone size: NA
CDR3 protein: CASTTGPNTGELFF
CDR3 DNA: TGCGCCAGCACTACAGGACCAAACACCGGGGAGCTGTTTTTT

CDR3 length: 14
D gene: NA
V gene: TRBV21-1
J gene: TRBJ2-7
clone size: NA
CDR3 protein: CASSRWDSTGEQYF
CDR3 DNA: TGTGCCAGCAGCAGATGGGACAGCACGGGGGAGCAGTACTTC

CDR3 length: 12
D gene: NA
V gene: TRBV6-1
J gene: TRBJ2-3
clone size: NA
CDR3 protein: CASREGYDTQYF
CDR3 DNA: TGTGCCAGCAGAGAAGGCTACGATACGCAGTATTTT

CDR3 length: 16
D gene: NA
V gene: TRBV3-1/TRBV3-2
J gene: TRBJ1-1
clone size: NA
CDR3 protein: CASSIRPGGGNTEAFF
CDR3 DNA: TGTGCCAGCAGCATCAGACCGGGGGGAGGGAACACTGAAGCTTTCTTT

CDR3 length: 15
D gene: NA
V gene: TRBV4-2
J gene: TRBJ2-6
clone size: NA
CDR3 protein: CASSQVFSGANVLTF
CDR3 DNA: TGTGCCAGCAGCCAAGTCTTCTCTGGGGCCAACGTCCTGACTTTC

CDR3 length: 14
D gene: TRBD1
V gene: TRBV6-6
J gene: TRBJ1-5
clone size: NA
CDR3 protein: CASSLGQGVQPQHF
CDR3 DNA: TGTGCCAGCAGCCTCGGACAGGGTGTCCAGCCCCAGCATTTT

CDR3 length: 14
D gene: TRBD1
V gene: TRBV28
J gene: TRBJ1-1
clone size: NA
CDR3 protein: CASSTTGGSTEAFF
CDR3 DNA: TGTGCCAGCTCCACGACAGGGGGTAGCACTGAAGCTTTCTTT

CDR3 length: 11
D gene: NA
V gene: TRBV20-1
J gene: TRBJ2-3
clone size: NA
CDR3 protein: CSASHSEAQYF
CDR3 DNA: TGCAGTGCTTCCCATTCGGAGGCGCAGTATTTT

CDR3 length: 21
D gene: NA
V gene: TRBV21-1
J gene: TRBJ1-5
clone size: NA
CDR3 protein: CASSLGHIWGQLVRGNQPQHF
CDR3 DNA: TGTGCCAGCAGCTTAGGGCATATTTGGGGACAGTTGGTACGTGGCAATCAGCCCCAGCATTTT

CDR3 length: 12
D gene: TRBD1
V gene: TRBV12-3/TRBV12-4
J gene: TRBJ1-1
clone size: NA
CDR3 protein: CASSTPGQGAFF
CDR3 DNA: TGTGCCAGCAGTACCCCGGGACAGGGAGCTTTCTTT

CDR3 length: 14
D gene: NA
V gene: TRBV2
J gene: TRBJ1-2
clone size: NA
CDR3 protein: CASSLYRVNYGYTF
CDR3 DNA: TGTGCCAGCAGCTTATACAGGGTTAACTATGGCTACACCTTC

CDR3 length: 15
D gene: TRBD1
V gene: TRBV7-8
J gene: TRBJ1-2
clone size: NA
CDR3 protein: CASSAPDRVLWGYTF
CDR3 DNA: TGTGCCAGCAGCGCCCCCGACAGGGTTTTGTGGGGCTACACCTTC

CDR3 length: 14
D gene: NA
V gene: TRBV18
J gene: TRBJ2-3
clone size: NA
CDR3 protein: CASSPPPTGDTQYF
CDR3 DNA: TGTGCCAGCTCACCTCCACCTACCGGAGATACGCAGTATTTT

CDR3 length: 13
D gene: NA
V gene: TRBV10-2
J gene: TRBJ1-1
clone size: NA
CDR3 protein: CASRWTENTEAFF
CDR3 DNA: TGCGCCAGCAGATGGACAGAAAACACTGAAGCTTTCTTT

CDR3 length: 15
D gene: NA
V gene: TRBV28
J gene: TRBJ2-1
clone size: NA
CDR3 protein: CASSLWTGDYNEQFF
CDR3 DNA: TGTGCCAGCAGTTTATGGACGGGAGATTACAATGAGCAGTTCTTC

CDR3 length: 16
D gene: NA
V gene: TRBV10-3
J gene: TRBJ1-3
clone size: NA
CDR3 protein: CAISGGGSSSGNTIYF
CDR3 DNA: TGTGCCATCAGTGGCGGAGGGAGCAGCTCTGGAAACACCATATATTTT

CDR3 length: 15
D gene: TRBD2
V gene: TRBV5-4
J gene: TRBJ2-5
clone size: once
CDR3 protein: CASSLRLAGEETQYF
CDR3 DNA: TGTGCCAGCAGCTTACGGCTAGCGGGGGAGGAGACCCAGTACTTC

CDR3 length: 15
D gene: NA
V gene: TRBV6-4
J gene: TRBJ2-2
clone size: NA
CDR3 protein: CASSDLGAYTGELFF
CDR3 DNA: TGTGCCAGCAGTGACCTGGGGGCTTACACCGGGGAGCTGTTTTTT

CDR3 length: 17
D gene: TRBD2
V gene: TRBV18
J gene: TRBJ2-3
clone size: once
CDR3 protein: CASSPPGLAGGTDTQYF
CDR3 DNA: TGTGCCAGCTCACCACCGGGACTAGCCGGAGGGACAGATACGCAGTATTTT

CDR3 length: 14
D gene: NA
V gene: TRBV19
J gene: TRBJ2-4
clone size: NA
CDR3 protein: CASSISGDKNIQYF
CDR3 DNA: TGTGCCAGTAGTATTTCAGGGGACAAAAACATTCAGTACTTC

CDR3 length: 13
D gene: NA
V gene: TRBV6-6
J gene: TRBJ1-1
clone size: NA
CDR3 protein: CASSYSTGTEAFF
CDR3 DNA: TGTGCCAGCAGTTACTCGACAGGCACTGAAGCTTTCTTT

CDR3 length: 15
D gene: NA
V gene: TRBV18
J gene: TRBJ2-3
clone size: NA
CDR3 protein: CASSPQGTFTDTQYF
CDR3 DNA: TGTGCCAGCTCACCCCAAGGGACTTTCACAGATACGCAGTATTTT

CDR3 length: 14
D gene: TRBD1
V gene: TRBV11-2
J gene: TRBJ2-5
clone size: NA
CDR3 protein: CASNEPPGQETQYF
CDR3 DNA: TGTGCCAGCAACGAACCCCCGGGACAGGAGACCCAGTACTTC

CDR3 length: 15
D gene: NA
V gene: TRBV19
J gene: TRBJ1-4
clone size: NA
CDR3 protein: CASSIGTGTNEKLFF
CDR3 DNA: TGTGCCAGTAGTATAGGAACCGGGACTAATGAAAAACTGTTTTTT

CDR3 length: 16
D gene: TRBD2
V gene: TRBV19
J gene: TRBJ2-1
clone size: NA
CDR3 protein: CASSVARGGLYNEQFF
CDR3 DNA: TGTGCCAGTAGTGTCGCACGGGGGGGGCTCTACAATGAGCAGTTCTTC

CDR3 length: 12
D gene: TRBD2
V gene: TRBV24-1
J gene: TRBJ2-1
clone size: NA
CDR3 protein: CATSERGGEQFF
CDR3 DNA: TGTGCCACCAGTGAGCGGGGGGGTGAGCAGTTCTTC

CDR3 length: 16
D gene: NA
V gene: TRBV7-9
J gene: TRBJ1-6
clone size: NA
CDR3 protein: CASIAGQSSYNSPLHF
CDR3 DNA: TGTGCCAGCATCGCGGGGCAAAGCTCCTATAATTCACCCCTCCACTTT

CDR3 length: 13
D gene: TRBD1
V gene: TRBV12-3/TRBV12-4
J gene: TRBJ1-6
clone size: once
CDR3 protein: CASRTGNNSPLHF
CDR3 DNA: TGTGCCAGCAGGACAGGGAATAATTCACCCCTCCACTTT

CDR3 length: 16
D gene: NA
V gene: TRBV7-9
J gene: TRBJ1-2
clone size: NA
CDR3 protein: CASSLAGAGTNYGYTF
CDR3 DNA: TGTGCCAGCAGCTTGGCTGGGGCCGGGACAAACTATGGCTACACCTTC

CDR3 length: 14
D gene: NA
V gene: TRBV5-4
J gene: TRBJ1-5
clone size: NA
CDR3 protein: CASRPRTGNQPQHF
CDR3 DNA: TGTGCCAGCAGACCTAGGACAGGCAATCAGCCCCAGCATTTT

CDR3 length: 16
D gene: TRBD1
V gene: TRBV10-1
J gene: TRBJ2-7
clone size: NA
CDR3 protein: CASSVEMGQGVDEQYF
CDR3 DNA: TGCGCCAGCTCTGTGGAGATGGGACAGGGGGTCGACGAGCAGTACTTC

CDR3 length: 14
D gene: NA
V gene: TRBV29-1
J gene: TRBJ1-1
clone size: NA
CDR3 protein: CSVETRGLNTEAFF
CDR3 DNA: TGCAGCGTTGAAACGCGCGGGTTGAACACTGAAGCTTTCTTT

CDR3 length: 16
D gene: TRBD1
V gene: TRBV14
J gene: TRBJ2-3
clone size: NA
CDR3 protein: CASSLGTATSTDTQYF
CDR3 DNA: TGTGCCAGCAGCCTCGGGACAGCCACTAGCACAGATACGCAGTATTTT

CDR3 length: 14
D gene: TRBD1
V gene: TRBV18
J gene: TRBJ2-7
clone size: NA
CDR3 protein: CASSPKTGVSEQYF
CDR3 DNA: TGTGCCAGCTCACCCAAGACAGGGGTCAGCGAGCAGTACTTC

CDR3 length: 14
D gene: NA
V gene: TRBV7-9
J gene: TRBJ1-5
clone size: NA
CDR3 protein: CASRQSGGNQPQHF
CDR3 DNA: TGTGCCAGCAGACAATCGGGCGGGAATCAGCCCCAGCATTTT

CDR3 length: 13
D gene: NA
V gene: TRBV2
J gene: TRBJ2-1
clone size: NA
CDR3 protein: CARRNFSYNEQFF
CDR3 DNA: TGTGCCAGACGAAACTTTTCCTACAATGAGCAGTTCTTC

CDR3 length: 16
D gene: TRBD1
V gene: TRBV6-1
J gene: TRBJ1-1
clone size: NA
CDR3 protein: CASSARTGGLNTEAFF
CDR3 DNA: TGTGCCAGCAGTGCTAGGACAGGGGGCCTTAACACTGAAGCTTTCTTT

CDR3 length: 15
D gene: TRBD1
V gene: TRBV24-1
J gene: TRBJ1-1
clone size: NA
CDR3 protein: CATSPGTGSYTEAFF
CDR3 DNA: TGTGCCACCAGTCCCGGGACAGGGTCGTACACTGAAGCTTTCTTT

CDR3 length: 15
D gene: TRBD2
V gene: TRBV5-4
J gene: TRBJ2-7
clone size: NA
CDR3 protein: CASSAGGGTSYEQYF
CDR3 DNA: TGTGCCAGCAGCGCCGGGGGGGGGACCTCCTACGAGCAGTACTTC

CDR3 length: 13
D gene: NA
V gene: TRBV6-5
J gene: TRBJ1-1
clone size: NA
CDR3 protein: CASRVNRDTEAFF
CDR3 DNA: TGTGCCAGCAGGGTTAACAGGGACACTGAAGCTTTCTTT

CDR3 length: 14
D gene: NA
V gene: TRBV4-1
J gene: TRBJ1-2
clone size: NA
CDR3 protein: CASSSKDSNYGYTF
CDR3 DNA: TGCGCCAGCAGCTCTAAGGACTCCAACTATGGCTACACCTTC

CDR3 length: 15
D gene: TRBD2
V gene: TRBV3-1/TRBV3-2
J gene: TRBJ2-1
clone size: NA
CDR3 protein: CASSLSGGVYNEQFF
CDR3 DNA: TGTGCCAGCAGCCTAAGCGGGGGCGTATACAATGAGCAGTTCTTC

CDR3 length: 15
D gene: NA
V gene: TRBV5-1
J gene: TRBJ1-2
clone size: NA
CDR3 protein: CASSPGGGPYYGYTF
CDR3 DNA: TGCGCCAGCAGCCCCGGGGGAGGGCCTTACTATGGCTACACCTTC

CDR3 length: 15
D gene: TRBD1
V gene: TRBV29-1
J gene: TRBJ1-4
clone size: NA
CDR3 protein: CSVGEPGQGDEKLFF
CDR3 DNA: TGCAGCGTTGGAGAACCGGGACAGGGGGATGAAAAACTGTTTTTT

CDR3 length: 15
D gene: NA
V gene: TRBV3-1/TRBV3-2
J gene: TRBJ1-6
clone size: NA
CDR3 protein: CASSLGAVTPSPLHF
CDR3 DNA: TGTGCCAGCAGCCTGGGGGCGGTGACCCCTTCACCCCTCCACTTT